A single sample is the source of the 13 T cell receptor beta chains below, sequenced in a study of T cells in Graves' hyperthyroidism and ophthalmopathy. The investigators amplified TCR beta CDR3 regions from RNA transcripts. Carried out on the TCR CDR3, a first-round RT-PCR used the HTBI primer set. TCRdb fed the multiplex PCR reads into MiXCR, producing one record per CDR3 protein. The table includes about 640,000 distinct CDR3 sequences, roughly 15% detected once. The sample consisted of blood. These receptors came from a woman aged 50 to 60 with Graves' ophthalmopathy.

This clonotype was seen ten or more times. The chain has TRBV18 and TRBJ1-6, with TRBD1 identical over 7 bases. The CDR3 loop spans 16 amino acids. Looked up from germline, CDR1 is KGHSH and CDR2 is LQKENI. V shed 1 base and J 5 bases; nucleotides not matched to a gene: 5. CDR3 sequence: CASSPRGQRNNSPLHF. CDR3 nucleotide sequence: TGTGCCAGCTCACCACGGGGACAGAGGAATAATTCACCCCTCCACTTT.

This clonotype was counted ten times or more. The CDR3 spells CATSEGLREAFF. Written as DNA, the CDR3 is TGTGCCACCAGTGAAGGACTGCGTGAAGCTTTCTTT. This chain connects TRBV24-1 to TRBJ1-1; D is uncertain. V was pared by 4 bases and J by 7 bases, with 9 bases between. Germline lookup yields CDR1 KGHDR and CDR2 SFDVKD. This CDR3 has 12 amino acids.

This clonotype has only a few counts. The chain has TRBV15 and TRBJ2-7; tentative D call: TRBD2 (6 bases). Looked up from germline, CDR1 is LNHNV and CDR2 is YYDKDF (reference sequence). Trimming took 0 bases from V and 5 from J, leaving 20 bases between them. The CDR3 is made up of 17 amino acids. Here the CDR3 DNA reads TGTGCCACCAGCAGAGATACCCTTAGCGGCCGGGGGAACGAGCAGTACTTC. Translating it yields CATSRDTLSGRGNEQYF.

This clonotype was counted ten times or more. This chain connects TRBV18 to TRBJ2-1; D ambiguous. This CDR3 contains 14 residues. Trimming left V 1 base short and J 10 bases short, with 14 bases between. CDR1 is KGHSH, CDR2 LQKENI, per germline. This chain's CDR3 is CASSPRVGNGEQFF. The CDR3 nucleotides read TGTGCCAGCTCACCACGAGTGGGGAACGGGGAGCAGTTCTTC.

In this sample, this clonotype turned up many times. The J gene is TRBJ1-6, the V gene TRBV18, with unresolved D. CDR3 length: 13 residues. CDR1 is KGHSH and CDR2 is LQKENI in the germline V gene. Trimming removed 2 bases from V and 8 bases from J, with 7 bases in between. In DNA, the CDR3 is TGTGCCAGCTCACCAACTGCACATTCACCCCTCCACTTT. Its protein is CASSPTAHSPLHF.

The genes are TRBV5-6 and TRBJ1-1; D not certain. V was shortened by 0 bases and J by 1 base, with 10 bases between the two germline ends. The CDR3 is 15 amino acids. The germline gives CDR1 SGHDT, CDR2 YYEEEE. CDR3 in DNA: TGTGCCAGCAGCTTGGAATTCCGGGCGAACACTGAAGCTTTCTTT. Its translation is CASSLEFRANTEAFF.

To note about this clonotype: This may stem from a read error, because a much larger clone lies one nucleotide away. This chain connects TRBV20-1 to TRBJ1-2, with a tentative D call TRBD1 (5 bases). The CDR3 sequence is 13 residues long. Trimming took 8 bases from V and 7 from J, leaving 20 bases between them. CDR1 and CDR2 (germline): DFQATT, SNEGSKA (reference sequence). The CDR3 region has the DNA TGCAGTTTGGGACTGAAGGGGCGGGTTGGCTACACCTTC. Protein sequence: CSLGLKGRVGYTF.

In its sample, this clonotype was seen many times. V gene TRBV28 combines with J gene TRBJ2-7; 9 bases match TRBD1. Per germline, CDR1 MDHEN and CDR2 SYDVKM. The trim removed 6 bases at V and 3 bases at J, leaving 9 bases unmatched. The CDR3 extends over 15 amino acids. This CDR3 reads CASSQGQGGYYEQYF. The CDR3 coding sequence is TGTGCCAGCAGCCAGGGACAGGGTGGATACTACGAGCAGTACTTC. The full variable domain, with the rest looked up from reference TRBV28 and TRBJ2-7, is DVKVTQSSRYLVKRTGEKVFLECVQDMDHENMFWYRQDPGLGLRLIYFSYDVKMKEKGDIPEGYSVSREKKERFSLILESASTNQTSMYLCASSQGQGGYYEQYFGPGTRLTVT.

The rearrangement links TRBV28 to TRBJ1-5; TRBD1 might be the D (5 bases). Per the germline V gene, CDR1 is MDHEN and CDR2 is SYDVKM. Deletions cut 2 bases from V and 11 bases from J, with 19 bases between. This CDR3 has 15 amino acids. CDR3 in amino acids: CASSLMRDPLRAQHF. CDR3 coding DNA: TGTGCCAGCAGTTTAATGAGGGACCCGCTGAGGGCCCAGCATTTT.

This clonotype was counted many times. V is TRBV2 and J is TRBJ2-3; 11 nucleotides match TRBD2. The CDR3 is 17 residues long. From germline, CDR1 is SNHLY and CDR2 FYNNEI. V dropped 6 bases and J dropped 5; count of bases not matched to a gene: 13. The CDR3 loop reads CASRTLAGEVQRDTQYF. Here the CDR3 DNA reads TGTGCCAGCAGGACACTAGCGGGAGAAGTCCAGCGAGATACGCAGTATTTT.

The chain combines TRBV10-3 with TRBJ2-3; D may be TRBD1 or TRBD2 (5 bases each). The CDR3 consists of 19 residues. Germline lookup yields CDR1 ENHRY and CDR2 SYGVKD. V lost 0 bases and J 2 bases, leaving 21 bases between the germline ends. The CDR3: CAISESTRTSFGHTDTQYF. DNA for the CDR3: TGTGCCATCAGTGAGTCGACCCGGACTTCCTTCGGACACACAGATACGCAGTATTTT.

The V gene is TRBV7-2, the J gene TRBJ2-7; a weak D match, TRBD1 (5 bases). V shed 3 bases and J shed 3 bases, with 9 bases lying between them. There are 13 residues in the CDR3. The germline V gene encodes CDR1 SGHTA and CDR2 FQGNSA. The CDR3 reads CASSFFRDYEQYF. The CDR3 coding sequence is TGTGCCAGCAGCTTTTTCAGGGACTACGAGCAGTACTTC.

Many counts were recorded for this clonotype. The V and J genes are TRBV6-1 and TRBJ2-5; unclear D gene. The V end was cut by 0 bases, the J end by 5 bases, with 13 bases between. This CDR3 is 15 amino acids long. The germline V gene encodes CDR1 MNHNS and CDR2 SASEGT. CDR3 region: CASSEAKTAAETQYF. In nucleotides, the CDR3 is TGTGCCAGCAGTGAAGCCAAGACGGCCGCGGAGACCCAGTACTTC.